The 22 T cell receptor beta chains listed next were all sequenced from one sample in a study of CD8 T cells in ankylosing spondylitis. In TCRdb, the 5' RACE reads were re-called with MiXCR into one record per CDR3 protein. Of roughly 240,000 distinct CDR3 sequences listed, about 30% are singletons. The source material was blood, either unsorted or a sorted T cell fraction (not recorded which). These receptors originate from a male donor with ankylosing spondylitis or in good health (not recorded which).

The chain couples TRBV15 to TRBJ2-7; D is perhaps TRBD1 (5 bases). The V and J ends lost 1 base and 4 bases respectively, with 8 bases between them. Germline V gene data show CDR1 as LNHNV and CDR2 as YYDKDF (reference sequence). The CDR3 totals 13 residues. The CDR3 nucleotides read TGTGCCACCAGCAGAGTCCCAGGGTACGAGCAGTACTTC. Its translation is CATSRVPGYEQYF.

This clonotype was observed a handful of times. The chain uses TRBV6-5 and TRBJ2-7, with D uncertain. From germline, CDR1 is MNHEY and CDR2 SVGAGI. The CDR3 consists of 13 residues. Trimming shortened V by 3 bases and J by 1 base, and 7 bases separated the two germline ends. The CDR3 region has the DNA TGTGCCAGCAGTTATTACGGTTCCTACGAGCAGTACTTC. This codes for CASSYYGSYEQYF.

The rearrangement joins TRBV27 to TRBJ2-7, with TRBD1 matching 7 bases. V was clipped by 5 bases and J by 3 bases; unmatched bases: 7. Germline assignment: CDR1 MNHEY and CDR2 SMNVEV (reference sequence). CDR3 length: 14 amino acids. CDR3 loop: CASSRGTALYEQYF. CDR3 sequence (DNA): TGTGCCAGCAGTAGGGGGACAGCCCTCTACGAGCAGTACTTC.

This chain connects TRBV6-5 to TRBJ2-6, with a tentative D call TRBD2 (6 bases). Germline CDR1 reads MNHEY; CDR2 reads SVGAGI. Between the trimmed V and J ends, which lost 0 bases and 1 base, there was a span of 10 bases. CDR3 length: 17 residues. CDR3 DNA: TGTGCCAGCAGTTACTCCCTAGGGAGGTCTGGGGCCAACGTCCTGACTTTC. Translation: CASSYSLGRSGANVLTF.

The rearrangement joins TRBV9 to TRBJ2-3; 9 bases are shared with TRBD2. Germline CDR1 and CDR2: SGDLS and YYNGEE. With V trimmed by 0 bases and J by 2 bases, 4 bases remained unmatched. The CDR3 loop spans 16 amino acids. The CDR3 sequence is CASSVGPSGDTDTQYF. CDR3 DNA sequence: TGTGCCAGCAGCGTAGGCCCTAGCGGGGACACAGATACGCAGTATTTT.

This clonotype came up many times. The genes are TRBV20-1 and TRBJ2-7; 13 bases fit TRBD2. CDR1 is DFQATT and CDR2 is SNEGSKA in the germline V gene (reference sequence). The ends lost 2 bases at V and 3 bases at J; junction bases unmatched: 4. CDR3 length equals 15 residues. CDR3 amino acids: CSARRLAGGHYEQYF. DNA of the CDR3: TGCAGTGCTAGAAGACTAGCGGGGGGTCACTACGAGCAGTACTTC.

In DNA form, the CDR3 reads TGTGCCAGCAGGGCACAGGGGGCTGGAAACACCATATATTTT. As protein: CASRAQGAGNTIYF. The chain links TRBV12-3 or TRBV12-4 to TRBJ1-3, with 8 bases aligning to TRBD1. The CDR3 length is 14 residues. J lost 2 bases, V lost 6 bases, and 3 bases had no gene match.

J is TRBJ1-2 and V is TRBV2, with D unresolved. The germline V and J ends were trimmed by 2 bases and 0 bases, with 7 bases remaining between them. The CDR3 has 14 residues. The V gene's germline CDR1 is SNHLY and CDR2 FYNNEI. The CDR3 is CASSELLANYGYTF. In nucleotides, the CDR3 is TGTGCCAGCAGTGAACTCTTAGCTAACTATGGCTACACCTTC. The entire variable domain, with the rest obtained from reference TRBV2 and TRBJ1-2, is as follows: EPEVTQTPSHQVTQMGQEVILRCVPISNHLYFYWYRQILGQKVEFLVSFYNNEISEKSEIFDDQFSVERPDGSNFTLKIRSTKLEDSAMYFCASSELLANYGYTFGSGTRLTVV.

CDR3 sequence (DNA): TGTGCCAGCAGTTTATTTCCAGGGGGCAATGAGCAGTTCTTC. Encoded protein: CASSLFPGGNEQFF. The J gene is TRBJ2-1, the V gene TRBV12-3 or TRBV12-4; 7 bases fit TRBD1. This CDR3 is 14 amino acids long. V lost 2 bases, J lost 6 bases, and 4 bases stayed unmatched.

V usage is TRBV10-2 and J usage is TRBJ2-1, with a possible D match to TRBD1 (5 bases). The CDR3 is 15 residues long. Germline CDR1 WSHSY, CDR2 SAAADI. Trimming pared 3 bases from V and 2 bases from J, leaving 11 bases between. CDR3 in DNA: TGCGCCAGCAGTGACGCAGGGCAACCCTACAATGAGCAGTTCTTC. This codes for CASSDAGQPYNEQFF.

This clonotype was picked up many times. The chain recombines TRBV6-1 with TRBJ2-3; D not resolved. Germline CDR1 and CDR2: MNHNS and SASEGT. Trimming took 6 bases from V and 0 from J, leaving 7 bases between them. The length of the CDR3 is 13 residues. CDR3 sequence reads: CASSPLSTDTQYF. CDR3 in DNA: TGTGCCAGCAGCCCACTAAGCACAGATACGCAGTATTTT.

This rearrangement joins TRBV20-1 to TRBJ1-4; D not certain. The CDR3 loop spans 14 amino acids. V dropped 1 base and J dropped 7 bases, with 13 bases sitting between them. The V gene's germline CDR1 is DFQATT and CDR2 SNEGSKA (reference sequence). The CDR3 loop is CSARGGLHREKLFF. CDR3 nucleotides: TGCAGTGCTAGAGGAGGATTACACCGTGAAAAACTGTTTTTT.

This clonotype turned up a few times. V and J are TRBV29-1 and TRBJ2-5, with unresolved D. The ends were cut back, 5 bases at V and 0 bases at J, with 10 bases in the middle. Germline CDR1 and CDR2: SQVTM and ANQGSEA. The CDR3 length is 13 residues. Written as DNA, the CDR3 is TGCAGCGTTTCTTACGGAAACCAAGAGACCCAGTACTTC. The encoded protein is CSVSYGNQETQYF. Together with reference TRBV29-1 and TRBJ2-5, the CDR3 gives the full variable domain: SAVISQKPSRDICQRGTSLTIQCQVDSQVTMMFWYRQQPGQSLTLIATANQGSEATYESGFVIDKFPISRPNLTFSTLTVSNMSPEDSSIYLCSVSYGNQETQYFGPGTRLLVL.

The chain combines TRBV15 with TRBJ1-3; a weak D match, TRBD1 (5 bases). There are 16 residues in the CDR3. V shed 3 bases and J shed 0 bases, with 12 bases lying between them. CDR1 and CDR2 from the germline V gene are LNHNV and YYDKDF (reference sequence). The CDR3 coding sequence is TGTGCCACCAGCAGCTCGGACACCTACTCTGGAAACACCATATATTTT. Encoded protein: CATSSSDTYSGNTIYF.

CDR3 in amino acids: CATSVGTGDYNEQFF. DNA for the CDR3: TGTGCCACCAGTGTCGGGACAGGAGACTACAATGAGCAGTTCTTC. V is TRBV24-1 and J is TRBJ2-1, with TRBD1 matching over 8 bases. Germline V lookup: CDR1 KGHDR, CDR2 SFDVKD. The CDR3 runs to 15 residues. V dropped 5 bases and J dropped 3; count of bases not matched to a gene: 5.

This clonotype was observed a few times. This chain uses TRBV20-1 with TRBJ2-1; D tentatively reads TRBD1 or TRBD2 (5 bases each). V lost 5 bases to trimming and J lost 9 bases, with 14 bases between them. The CDR3 spans 12 residues. CDR1 and CDR2 from the germline V gene are DFQATT and SNEGSKA (reference sequence). CDR3 sequence: CSAGSGRAEQFF. CDR3 nucleotide sequence: TGCAGTGCTGGATCGGGACGGGCTGAGCAGTTCTTC.

The CDR3 bases are TGTGCCAGCTCCCCTACAGGGGCGGGGGAGCAGTACTTC. Translation: CASSPTGAGEQYF. The V call is TRBV9, the J call TRBJ2-7, with D possibly TRBD1 on 7 matching bases. This CDR3 has 13 residues. In germline, CDR1 is SGDLS, CDR2 YYNGEE. Trimming shortened V by 7 bases and J by 7 bases, and 18 bases separated the two germline ends.

In the case of this clonotype: Mismatch with germline at one junction end may stem from a read error. The genes are TRBV12-3 or TRBV12-4 and TRBJ2-1; 7 nucleotides line up with TRBD2. This CDR3 spans 19 amino acids. The DNA for the CDR3 is TGTGCCATCAGTTTAGCGGGCAATGGCCCAGGGAGAGGCAACAATGAGCAGTTCTTC. This translates into CAISLAGNGPGRGNNEQFF.

This clonotype showed up just a few times. The V and J genes are TRBV12-3 or TRBV12-4 and TRBJ2-7; tentatively, D is TRBD1 (6 bases). Trimming shortened V by 1 base and J by 3 bases, and 16 bases separated the two germline ends. The CDR3 is 16 residues long. The DNA of the CDR3 is TGTGCCAGCAGTTTAGAGGGGGTGAGGCACCGCTACGAGCAGTACTTC. Encoded protein: CASSLEGVRHRYEQYF.

The chain couples TRBV12-3 or TRBV12-4 to TRBJ1-1; D gene ambiguous. Between the trimmed V and J ends, which lost 3 bases and 4 bases, there was a span of 12 bases. The CDR3 is 14 residues long. The CDR3: CASSFGRGSTEAFF. CDR3 nucleotides: TGTGCCAGCAGTTTTGGGCGGGGATCCACTGAAGCTTTCTTT.

This clonotype was detected a few times. The CDR3 DNA is TGTGCCAGCAGTTTAATATCAGGGGGGTACACAGATACGCAGTATTTT. Its translation is CASSLISGGYTDTQYF. This chain links TRBV12-3 or TRBV12-4 with TRBJ2-3, with D possibly TRBD1 on 7 matching bases. V lost 2 bases and J 2 bases, leaving 14 bases between the germline ends. CDR3 size: 16 residues.

This rearrangement joins TRBV6-1 to TRBJ2-7; D is perhaps TRBD1 (6 bases). Germline loops: CDR1 MNHNS, CDR2 SASEGT. V was trimmed by 6 bases and J by 2 bases, leaving 14 bases between them. The CDR3 contains 14 residues. The chain's CDR3 is CASSLSQGPYEQYF. For the CDR3, the DNA is TGTGCCAGCAGCCTTTCCCAGGGGCCCTACGAGCAGTACTTC.